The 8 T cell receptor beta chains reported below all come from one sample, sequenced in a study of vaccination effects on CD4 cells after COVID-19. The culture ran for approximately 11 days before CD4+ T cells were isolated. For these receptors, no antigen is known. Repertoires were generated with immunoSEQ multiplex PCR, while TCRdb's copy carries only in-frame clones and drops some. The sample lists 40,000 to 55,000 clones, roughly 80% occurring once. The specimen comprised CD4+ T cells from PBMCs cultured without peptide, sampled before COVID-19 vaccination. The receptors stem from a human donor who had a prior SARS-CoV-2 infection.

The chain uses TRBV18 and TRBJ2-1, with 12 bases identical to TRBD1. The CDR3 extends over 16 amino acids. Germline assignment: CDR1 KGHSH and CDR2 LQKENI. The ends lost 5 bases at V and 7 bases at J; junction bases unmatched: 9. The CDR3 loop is CASSRTGTGGLNEQFF. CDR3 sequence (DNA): TGTGCCAGCTCAAGAACCGGGACAGGGGGCTTGAATGAGCAGTTCTTC.

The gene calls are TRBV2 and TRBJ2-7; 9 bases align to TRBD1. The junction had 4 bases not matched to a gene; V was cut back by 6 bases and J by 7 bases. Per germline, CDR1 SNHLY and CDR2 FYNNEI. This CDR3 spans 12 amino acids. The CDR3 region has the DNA TGTGCCAGCAGAAACAGGGGGCTTGAGCAGTACTTC. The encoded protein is CASRNRGLEQYF.

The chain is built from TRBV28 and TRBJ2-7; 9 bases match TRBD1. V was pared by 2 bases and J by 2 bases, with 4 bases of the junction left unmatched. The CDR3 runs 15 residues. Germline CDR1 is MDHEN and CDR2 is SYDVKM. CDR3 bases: TGTGCCAGCAGTTTACTGAGGACAGGGGCCTACGAGCAGTACTTC. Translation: CASSLLRTGAYEQYF.

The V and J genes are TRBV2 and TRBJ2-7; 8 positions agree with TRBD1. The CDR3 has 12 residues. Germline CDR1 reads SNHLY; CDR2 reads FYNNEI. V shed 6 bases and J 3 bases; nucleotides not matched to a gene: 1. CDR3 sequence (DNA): TGTGCCAGCAGGGACAGGGTCTACGAGCAGTACTTC. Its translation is CASRDRVYEQYF.

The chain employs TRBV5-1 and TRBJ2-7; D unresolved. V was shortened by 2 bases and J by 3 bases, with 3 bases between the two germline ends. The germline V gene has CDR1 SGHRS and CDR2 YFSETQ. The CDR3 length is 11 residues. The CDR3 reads CASSLFYEQYF. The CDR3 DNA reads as TGCGCCAGCAGCTTATTCTACGAGCAGTACTTC.

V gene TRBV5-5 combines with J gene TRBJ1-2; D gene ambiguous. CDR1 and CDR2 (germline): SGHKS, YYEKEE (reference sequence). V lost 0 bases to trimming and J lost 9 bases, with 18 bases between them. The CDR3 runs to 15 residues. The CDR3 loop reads CASSLASGSAYSYTF. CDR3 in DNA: TGTGCCAGCAGCTTGGCCAGCGGTTCAGCATACAGCTACACCTTC.

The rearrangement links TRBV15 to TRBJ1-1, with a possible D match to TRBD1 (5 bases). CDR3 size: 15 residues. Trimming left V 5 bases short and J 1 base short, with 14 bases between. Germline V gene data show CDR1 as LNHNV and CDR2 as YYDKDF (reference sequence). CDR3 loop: CATSPGTGRNTEAFF. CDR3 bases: TGTGCCACCAGCCCGGGGACGGGAAGGAACACTGAAGCTTTCTTT.

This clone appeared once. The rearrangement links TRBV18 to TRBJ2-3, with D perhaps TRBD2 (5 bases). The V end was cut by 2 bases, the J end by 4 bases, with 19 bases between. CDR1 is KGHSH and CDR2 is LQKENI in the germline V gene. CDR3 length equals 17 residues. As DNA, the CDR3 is TGTGCCAGCTCACCAAATATTCGGGGTCTCAGCCCAGATACGCAGTATTTT. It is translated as CASSPNIRGLSPDTQYF.